This T cell receptor (beta chain) was observed in a study of blood T cell repertoires in COVID-19. Between the trimmed V and J ends, which lost 7 bases and 4 bases, there was a span of 19 bases. The germline V gene encodes CDR1 MNHEY and CDR2 SVGAGI. The CDR3 has 15 amino acids. The protocol was immunoSEQ multiplex PCR, while the TCRdb copy is restricted to in-frame clones and leaves out a portion. The data show tens of thousands of clones, 85% to 90% seen once. Specimen: peripheral blood. The source is a human donor with active COVID-19. The donor label of this sample is uncertain. V and J are TRBV6-5 and TRBJ1-2, with a weak D call TRBD1 (5 bases). CDR3 sequence (DNA): TGTGCCAGCATGCACCACAGGACGATACTCTATGGCTACACCTTC. Amino acid sequence: CASMHHRTILYGYTF.